This T cell receptor beta chain was sequenced during a study of T cell repertoires in cytomegalovirus infection. Many counts were recorded for this clonotype. The antigen remains unidentified. TCRdb itself ran the reads through MiXCR, one entry per CDR3 protein. The sample records hundreds of thousands of distinct CDR3 sequences, roughly a third being singletons. This TCR came from a human donor in good health (CMV status not recorded). Some clones in this sample may be carry-over from other donors' samples. Sequencing used cultured PBMCs, obtained from culture after CMV antigen stimulation.

The CDR3 sequence is CASSYRYQETQYF. CDR3 in DNA: TGTGCCAGCAGTTACCGGTACCAAGAGACCCAGTACTTC. The V call is TRBV7-2, the J call TRBJ2-5; no firm D call. The CDR3 extends over 13 amino acids. Germline CDR1 and CDR2: SGHTA and FQGNSA. V was clipped by 6 bases and J by 0 bases, with 8 bases between them.